This TCR beta chain was identified during a study of beta chain features in type 1 diabetes. Findings of the study overall: TCRB rearrangement may or may not be influenced by HLA type; here this remained unresolved.

Investigators reverse transcribed all isolated RNA, so they sequenced expressed TCRB transcripts. The table came from immunoSEQ multiplex PCR; TCRdb's copy has only in-frame clones and leaves some out. Among roughly 140,000 clones, approximately 10% were seen once, and the ten largest hold around 2%. Germline V gives CDR1 SNHLY, CDR2 FYNNEI. V shed 1 base, J shed 6 bases, and the junction held 4 bases outside the gene matches. CDR3 length equals 15 residues. Researchers reported sorting CD4+ naive, central memory, regulatory and stem cell-like memory cells via CD45RO/CCR7/CD25/CD127/CD95/CD27. The sample holds a few counts of this clone. No antigen is known for it.

The sequencing input was central memory CD4+ T cells from blood. The chain recombines TRBV2 with TRBJ2-3; 10 bases map to TRBD2. This TCR came from a young man in good health. The chain's CDR3 is CASSEEAGGFDTQYF. CDR3 coding DNA: TGTGCCAGCAGTGAAGAAGCGGGAGGGTTCGATACGCAGTATTTT.